These 27 T cell receptor beta chains were sequenced from one sample in a study of cytomegalovirus exposure and HLA in healthy donors (dated by TCRdb to 2017 to 2019). The method behind the library was the immunoSEQ multiplex PCR assay. For the multiplex PCR, a mixture combining 60 forward primers for TCR Vbeta segments and 13 reverse primers for TCR Jbeta segments was used. Imported from immuneACCESS, the table was reduced by TCRdb to in-frame sequences with V and J called. These copies leave out some clones; in studies compared against another copy, an unresolved V gene accounts for under half, and the cause of the remainder is not known. This sample gives about 100,000 clones in total; 74% of them show up just once. The ten top clones hold less than 3.5% of the sample. The sequenced sample was PBMCs. These receptors came from a man in his fifties or sixties in good health and CMV-seropositive.

The chain is built from TRBV5-1 and TRBJ2-5; 14 bases fit TRBD2. CDR1 is SGHRS and CDR2 is YFSETQ in the germline V gene. The CDR3 loop spans 18 amino acids. V was pared by 3 bases and J by 4 bases, with 11 bases of the junction left unmatched. This CDR3 is CASSYRTSGRTWGETQYF. The CDR3, as DNA: TGCGCCAGCAGCTACCGGACTAGCGGGAGGACTTGGGGAGAGACCCAGTACTTC.

This clone was recorded a few times. The chain combines TRBV7-9 with TRBJ2-7, with 12 bases matching TRBD2. The CDR3 loop spans 18 amino acids. Germline CDR1 reads SEHNR; CDR2 reads FQNEAQ (reference sequence). The V and J ends lost 5 bases and 1 base, in that order; junction bases with no gene match: 12. CDR3: CASSEGRTSGIGSYEQYF. CDR3 nucleotide sequence: TGTGCCAGCAGCGAGGGGAGGACTAGCGGGATAGGTTCCTACGAGCAGTACTTC.

The rearrangement joins TRBV2 to TRBJ1-2, with D possibly being TRBD1 (6 bases). CDR1 and CDR2 (germline): SNHLY, FYNNEI. Trimming removed 8 bases from V and 1 base from J, with 11 bases in between. The CDR3 contains 13 residues. The CDR3 DNA is TGTGCCAGCGGGGGCCCGGTTAACTATGGCTACACCTTC. This translates into CASGGPVNYGYTF.

V usage is TRBV19 and J usage is TRBJ2-1; D not certain. The CDR3 contains 13 residues. From germline, CDR1 is LNHDA and CDR2 SQIVND (reference sequence). The V gene lost 2 bases and the J gene lost 5 bases, with 7 bases spanning the gap. The CDR3 DNA sequence: TGTGCCAGTAGTATACGGGTAAACAATGAGCAGTTCTTC. Its translation is CASSIRVNNEQFF.

J is TRBJ2-5 and V is TRBV7-6; D gene uncertain. Germline CDR1 SGHVS, CDR2 FNYEAQ. Trimming stripped 1 base from V and 5 bases from J, with 5 bases between. This CDR3 spans 12 amino acids. CDR3 in amino acids: CASSLGPETQYF. The CDR3, as DNA: TGTGCCAGCAGCTTAGGTCCGGAGACCCAGTACTTC.

This clone was observed a single time. The chain employs TRBV29-1 and TRBJ1-5, with D possibly TRBD1 on 6 matching bases. Between the trimmed V and J ends, which lost 4 bases and 5 bases, there was a span of 15 bases. CDR1 is SQVTM, CDR2 ANQGSEA, per germline. This CDR3 has 14 residues. DNA of the CDR3: TGCAGCGTTGGGACGGGGGGCTCACATCAGCCCCAGCATTTT. Amino acid sequence: CSVGTGGSHQPQHF.

The chain uses TRBV7-9 and TRBJ1-3; no clear D. Trimming removed 4 bases at V and 0 bases at J, with 16 bases between. Germline V CDR1 and CDR2: SEHNR, FQNEAQ (reference sequence). The CDR3 totals 17 residues. CDR3 DNA: TGTGCCAGCAGCTCGGGAACCGGGCGAGTCTCTGGAAACACCATATATTTT. As protein: CASSSGTGRVSGNTIYF.

The chain has TRBV5-8 and TRBJ2-7; 8 nucleotides align to TRBD1. The germline gives CDR1 SGHTS, CDR2 YDEGEE. V dropped 4 bases and J dropped 4; count of bases not matched to a gene: 7. The CDR3 runs to 14 residues. In DNA form, the CDR3 reads TGTGCCAGCAGCCAGGACAGGGATGGGTACGAGCAGTACTTC. Protein sequence: CASSQDRDGYEQYF.

The V and J genes are TRBV27 and TRBJ2-1; D perhaps matches TRBD2 (6 bases). CDR3 length: 15 residues. V was shortened by 5 bases and J by 0 bases, with 11 bases between the two germline ends. The germline gives CDR1 MNHEY, CDR2 SMNVEV (reference sequence). CDR3 DNA sequence: TGTGCCAGCAGTGGCGGGGTGAGCTCCTACAATGAGCAGTTCTTC. Protein product: CASSGGVSSYNEQFF.

The genes are TRBV4-1 and TRBJ2-5; TRBD2 agrees at 10 bases. The length of the CDR3 is 17 residues. V was pared by 4 bases and J by 2 bases, with 10 bases of the junction left unmatched. Per germline, CDR1 MGHRA and CDR2 YSYEKL. The CDR3 DNA follows: TGCGCCAGCAGCCTGTCGCCTAGCGGGGGAAGACAAGAGACCCAGTACTTC. The encoded protein is CASSLSPSGGRQETQYF.

The chain has TRBV7-3 and TRBJ2-3, with D perhaps matching TRBD1 (5 bases). Germline-derived CDR1 and CDR2 are SGHTA and FQGTGA. This CDR3 has 16 amino acids. V was pared by 6 bases and J by 6 bases, with 22 bases between. CDR3: CASSYDLDSERDTQYF. CDR3 sequence (DNA): TGTGCCAGCAGTTACGACTTAGACAGCGAGAGGGATACGCAGTATTTT.

The J gene is TRBJ1-5, the V gene TRBV6-4, with no clear D. Per germline, CDR1 MRHNA and CDR2 SNTAGT. The V end lost 3 bases, the J end lost 0 bases, and 12 bases lay between the germline ends. The CDR3 has 16 amino acids. Here the CDR3 reads CASSEAWEGSNQPQHF. CDR3 coding DNA: TGTGCCAGCAGTGAAGCTTGGGAGGGTAGCAATCAGCCCCAGCATTTT.

The gene calls are TRBV5-4 and TRBJ2-7, with 10 bases aligning to TRBD2. This CDR3 spans 16 amino acids. The V gene end was trimmed by 4 bases and the J gene end by 3 bases; junction bases not matched to a gene: 10. CDR1 and CDR2 from the germline V gene are SGHNT and YYREEE (reference sequence). CDR3 coding DNA: TGTGCCAGCAGCCAAGATCGCCAGCGGGGGGGCTACGAGCAGTACTTC. As protein: CASSQDRQRGGYEQYF.

This chain uses TRBV7-2 with TRBJ1-6; D not certain. Trimming removed 1 base from V and 17 bases from J, with 15 bases in between. The CDR3 sequence is 13 residues long. Per germline, CDR1 SGHTA and CDR2 FQGNSA. The CDR3 spells CASSLGAGSSVHF. The CDR3 DNA reads as TGTGCCAGCAGCTTAGGGGCCGGGAGTTCCGTCCACTTT.

This chain uses TRBV19 with TRBJ2-7; maybe TRBD2 (6 bases). The CDR3 covers 16 residues. Trimming pared 4 bases from V and 3 bases from J, leaving 19 bases between. The germline V gene has CDR1 LNHDA and CDR2 SQIVND (reference sequence). CDR3 loop: CASSRGGAGRLYEQYF. CDR3 DNA: TGTGCCAGTAGTAGGGGCGGGGCCGGGCGACTCTACGAGCAGTACTTC.

The rearrangement links TRBV9 to TRBJ1-3; D gene ambiguous. Germline assignment: CDR1 SGDLS and CDR2 YYNGEE. V lost 3 bases and J lost 0, with 7 bases in between. The CDR3 runs 14 residues. CDR3 residues: CASSAPVSGNTIYF. The CDR3 DNA reads as TGTGCCAGCAGCGCCCCGGTCTCTGGAAACACCATATATTTT.

A word on this clone: The junction and the germline gene differ at one end; a read error may be behind it. Within the sample, other DNA sequences also encode this same CDR3. This chain connects TRBV27 to TRBJ2-3; 11 bases are shared with TRBD1. The CDR3 extends over 17 amino acids. The germline gives CDR1 MNHEY, CDR2 SMNVEV (reference sequence). The CDR3, as DNA: TGCGCCAGCAGTTCTTCCGGGACAGGGGGAGGATGGGATACGCAGTATTTT. This codes for CASSSSGTGGGWDTQYF.

This clone was observed a few times. V usage is TRBV7-8 and J usage is TRBJ1-1, with a possible D match to TRBD1 (5 bases). Trimming cost V 1 base and J 5 bases, with 17 bases left between them. The CDR3 consists of 16 residues. CDR1 and CDR2 from the germline V gene are SGHVS and FQNEAQ. The CDR3 nucleotides are TGTGCCAGCAGCTTAGGGTTGCCAGGGTTCGGGACTGAAGCTTTCTTT. Protein sequence: CASSLGLPGFGTEAFF.

CDR3 sequence: CASSEQYLQGANYGYTF. The CDR3 DNA reads TGTGCCAGCAGTGAACAGTATCTACAGGGCGCTAACTATGGCTACACCTTC. This chain uses TRBV6-1 with TRBJ1-2; TRBD1 is a possible D gene (6 bases). Germline loops: CDR1 MNHNS, CDR2 SASEGT. The ends were cut back, 2 bases at V and 0 bases at J, with 16 bases in the middle. This CDR3 is built from 17 residues.

The V call is TRBV2, the J call TRBJ1-2; D is unclear. Trimming removed 2 bases at V and 8 bases at J, with 21 bases between. CDR3 length: 16 amino acids. The germline V gene has CDR1 SNHLY and CDR2 FYNNEI. CDR3 nucleotides: TGTGCCAGCAGTGAAAGAGTAGTCGGCGGAGGGAACGGCTACACCTTC. Its translation is CASSERVVGGGNGYTF.

The chain joins TRBV2 to TRBJ2-3, with D maybe TRBD2 (6 bases). Deletions cut 5 bases from V and 6 bases from J, with 12 bases between. Germline CDR1 SNHLY, CDR2 FYNNEI. The CDR3 is 13 amino acids. The DNA for the CDR3 is TGTGCCAGCAGTCGGGAGCGTGTGGATACGCAGTATTTT. It specifies CASSRERVDTQYF.

The chain employs TRBV6-5 and TRBJ1-2; the D is unclear. Looked up from germline, CDR1 is MNHEY and CDR2 is SVGAGI. Trimming left V 6 bases short and J 8 bases short, with 19 bases between. The CDR3 length is 14 residues. The CDR3 DNA reads as TGTGCCAGCAGCCCCTCCACCCTTTCGCGGGGCTACACCTTC. This gives the protein CASSPSTLSRGYTF.

This rearrangement joins TRBV10-3 to TRBJ2-6; 9 bases agree with TRBD1. V shed 2 bases and J 1 base; nucleotides not matched to a gene: 9. CDR3 length equals 19 residues. Germline V gene data show CDR1 as ENHRY and CDR2 as SYGVKD. CDR3 region: CAISESTGTGKSGANVLTF. The CDR3 DNA reads as TGTGCCATCAGTGAGAGCACCGGGACAGGGAAGTCTGGGGCCAACGTCCTGACTTTC.

This clone occurred once. The rearrangement uses TRBV19 and TRBJ1-1; 7 nucleotides agree with TRBD1. From germline, CDR1 is LNHDA and CDR2 SQIVND (reference sequence). After removal of 1 base from V and 7 bases from J, the junction contained 0 bases not matched to a gene. This CDR3 region has 12 residues. The CDR3 region is CASSIGQGEAFF. DNA for the CDR3: TGTGCCAGTAGTATAGGACAGGGTGAAGCTTTCTTT.

This chain's CDR3 is CASSQARRDSFYEQYF. The CDR3 region has the DNA TGCGCCAGCAGCCAAGCGAGGAGGGACAGTTTCTACGAGCAGTACTTC. This chain joins TRBV4-1 and TRBJ2-7; the D gene is possibly TRBD1 (7 bases). Germline CDR1 reads MGHRA; CDR2 reads YSYEKL. The V and J ends lost 1 base and 3 bases respectively, with 16 bases between them. The CDR3 loop spans 16 amino acids.

The chain joins TRBV7-8 to TRBJ2-1; TRBD2 agrees at 11 bases. Germline trimming cut 4 bases from V and 3 bases from J; bases unmatched to any gene: 5. CDR1 SGHVS and CDR2 FQNEAQ come from the germline V gene. The CDR3 is 16 residues long. The CDR3 region has the DNA TGTGCCAGCAGCTCCCTTAGCGGGAGGGTCTACAATGAGCAGTTCTTC. Translated, it gives CASSSLSGRVYNEQFF.

The chain joins TRBV25-1 to TRBJ1-1, with D uncertain. This CDR3 comprises 14 residues. In germline, CDR1 is MGHDK, CDR2 SYGVNS. V gave up 8 bases and J gave up 1 base, with 14 bases separating them. DNA of the CDR3: TGTGCCAGCTCCTGGAGCGGGTCGAACACTGAAGCTTTCTTT. Its translation: CASSWSGSNTEAFF.